These 17 T cell receptor beta chains originate from one sample sequenced in a study of shared clonotypes between healthy human individuals. The assay was immunoSEQ multiplex PCR, and TCRdb's table has in-frame clones only and misses some. Of hundreds of thousands of clones in the sample, less than 80% were seen once. Input material: memory CD4+ T cells sorted from blood. Sample subset: CD45RA-negative fraction. All receptors derive from a woman in her 30s in good health.

This sequence joins TRBV18 and TRBJ2-1; TRBD2 matches 14 bases. V was pared by 0 bases and J by 10 bases, with 5 bases of the junction left unmatched. Germline CDR1 is KGHSH and CDR2 is LQKENI. This CDR3 has 16 amino acids. The CDR3 protein is CASSPPGTSGSGEQFF. As DNA, the CDR3 is TGTGCCAGCTCACCACCGGGGACTAGCGGGAGTGGCGAGCAGTTCTTC.

The chain carries TRBV4-2 and TRBJ1-4; 10 nucleotides agree with TRBD1. Germline CDR1 and CDR2: LGHNA and YNFKEQ. The CDR3 extends over 16 amino acids. V lost 0 bases to trimming and J lost 8 bases; unmatched junction nucleotides: 6. In DNA, the CDR3 is TGTGCCAGCAGCCAAGACCACGGGACAGGGGAGGAAAAACTGTTTTTT. Translating it yields CASSQDHGTGEEKLFF.

The chain is built from TRBV28 and TRBJ2-2, with D possibly TRBD2 on 5 matching bases. CDR1 MDHEN and CDR2 SYDVKM come from the germline V gene. The CDR3 extends over 18 amino acids. With 7 bases removed from V and 7 bases from J, the gap between germline ends came to 28 bases. The CDR3 region is CASTTRFVKGAGDGELFF. CDR3 bases: TGTGCCAGCACAACCCGGTTCGTAAAGGGAGCCGGCGACGGGGAGCTGTTTTTT.

This clone was observed at least ten times. The genes are TRBV27 and TRBJ2-1, with 8 bases matching TRBD2. The V gene end was trimmed by 2 bases and the J gene end by 10 bases; junction bases not matched to a gene: 7. From germline, CDR1 is MNHEY and CDR2 SMNVEV (reference sequence). This CDR3 comprises 14 residues. The CDR3 is CASSLTFGRGEQFF. The CDR3 nucleotides are TGTGCCAGCAGTTTAACGTTCGGGAGGGGAGAGCAGTTCTTC.

The chain links TRBV7-8 to TRBJ1-4; TRBD1 agrees at 9 bases. Trimming took 5 bases from V and 5 from J; bases not matched to a gene: 9. The germline V gene has CDR1 SGHVS and CDR2 FQNEAQ. The CDR3 totals 16 residues. CDR3 nucleotide sequence: TGTGCCAGCAGCCCCGGGACAGGGTTGGGGAATGAAAAACTGTTTTTT. This translates into CASSPGTGLGNEKLFF. Using reference TRBV7-8 and TRBJ1-4 for the parts outside the CDR3, the full variable domain is GAGVSQSPRYKVAKRGQDVALRCDPISGHVSLFWYQQALGQGPEFLTYFQNEAQLDKSGLPSDRFFAERPEGSVSTLKIQRTQQEDSAVYLCASSPGTGLGNEKLFFGSGTQLSVL.

About this clone: In the same sample, other DNA sequences code for this CDR3. The CDR3 DNA follows: TGTGCCAGCTCACCGGGGACGGGACCATACGAGCAGTACTTC. Protein sequence: CASSPGTGPYEQYF. The chain uses TRBV18 and TRBJ2-7; D may match TRBD1 or TRBD2 (5 bases each). Trimming pared 3 bases from V and 4 bases from J, leaving 13 bases between. This CDR3 is 14 amino acids long. CDR1 KGHSH and CDR2 LQKENI come from the germline V gene.

The CDR3 DNA reads as TGTGCCAGCACCCCGGACGCTTACAACAATGAGCAGTTCTTC. Translated, it gives CASTPDAYNNEQFF. V and J are TRBV6-6 and TRBJ2-1; no clear D gene. CDR1 MNHNY and CDR2 SVGAGI come from the germline V gene (reference sequence). V was pared by 7 bases and J by 5 bases, with 15 bases between. The CDR3 runs to 14 residues.

The chain has TRBV9 and TRBJ2-1, with TRBD2 matching over 7 bases. From germline, CDR1 is SGDLS and CDR2 YYNGEE. V gave up 6 bases and J gave up 7 bases; unmatched junction bases: 13. This CDR3 is built from 15 residues. The CDR3 region is CASTTLGRGGNEQFF. CDR3 nucleotides: TGTGCCAGCACCACCCTCGGGCGCGGGGGAAATGAGCAGTTCTTC.

The chain couples TRBV18 to TRBJ2-7; 7 nucleotides line up with TRBD1. CDR3 length equals 15 residues. Germline CDR1 and CDR2: KGHSH and LQKENI. V trimming: 2 bases; J trimming: 2 bases; junction bases outside the gene matches: 6. The CDR3 reads CASSPIDRDTYEQYF. For the CDR3, the DNA is TGTGCCAGCTCACCAATAGACAGGGACACCTACGAGCAGTACTTC.

V and J are TRBV5-5 and TRBJ1-4; D is uncertain. Trimming stripped 0 bases from V and 7 bases from J, with 4 bases between. From germline, CDR1 is SGHKS and CDR2 YYEKEE (reference sequence). The CDR3 runs 12 residues. The CDR3 reads CASSLDSEKLFF. The DNA for the CDR3 is TGTGCCAGCAGCTTGGACAGTGAAAAACTGTTTTTT.

The chain joins TRBV19 to TRBJ2-3; tentatively, D is TRBD1 (6 bases). Trimming removed 0 bases at V and 1 base at J, with 11 bases between. Germline V gene sequence: CDR1 LNHDA, CDR2 SQIVND (reference sequence). The CDR3 length is 16 residues. The CDR3 bases are TGTGCCAGTAGTATAGATCTGCACAGGGGCACAGATACGCAGTATTTT. Its translation: CASSIDLHRGTDTQYF.

V is TRBV5-8 and J is TRBJ2-7, with D uncertain. Looked up from germline, CDR1 is SGHTS and CDR2 is YDEGEE. Trimming removed 5 bases from V and 2 bases from J, with 17 bases in between. The CDR3 has 15 residues. The CDR3 DNA reads as TGTGCCAGCAGTTACCGACCGAAACTGACCTACGAGCAGTACTTC. Its protein is CASSYRPKLTYEQYF.

As for this clone: A far larger clone is one nucleotide away, so this likely arose from a read error. Other DNA sequences of this sample code for an identical CDR3. V usage is TRBV28 and J usage is TRBJ1-1; a weak D match, TRBD1 (6 bases). The CDR3 totals 14 residues. The germline CDR1 and CDR2 sequences are MDHEN and SYDVKM. The V end lost 1 base, the J end lost 3 bases, and 9 bases lay between the germline ends. The CDR3 is CASSLSPGDTEAFF. CDR3 sequence (DNA): TGTGCCAGCAGTTTATCCCCAGGGGACACTGAAGCTTTCTTT.

The chain recombines TRBV18 with TRBJ2-3; 8 bases are shared with TRBD2. Looked up from germline, CDR1 is KGHSH and CDR2 is LQKENI. The length of the CDR3 is 18 residues. The trim removed 3 bases at V and 5 bases at J, leaving 16 bases unmatched. CDR3 sequence reads: CASSPQMKSGSEKDTQYF. As DNA, the CDR3 is TGTGCCAGCTCACCCCAGATGAAGAGCGGGAGCGAGAAAGATACGCAGTATTTT.

This clone was recorded a few times. The chain joins TRBV7-9 to TRBJ2-7; 9 bases map to TRBD1. Germline V gene lookup returns CDR1 SEHNR and CDR2 FQNEAQ (reference sequence). V shed 1 base, J shed 0 bases, and the junction held 1 base outside the gene matches. CDR3 length: 15 residues. CDR3 bases: TGTGCCAGCAGCTTAGGGGGACAGGGCTCCTACGAGCAGTACTTC. Its translation: CASSLGGQGSYEQYF.

The J gene is TRBJ1-1, the V gene TRBV2; no definite D call. CDR1 is SNHLY, CDR2 FYNNEI, per germline. V shed 2 bases and J shed 1 base, with 5 bases lying between them. The CDR3 has 13 amino acids. This chain's CDR3 is CASSESKNTEAFF. CDR3 bases: TGTGCCAGCAGTGAATCTAAGAACACTGAAGCTTTCTTT.

This rearrangement joins TRBV7-9 to TRBJ2-2; a weak D match, TRBD1 (5 bases). The CDR3 runs to 15 residues. Germline values: CDR1 SEHNR, CDR2 FQNEAQ (reference sequence). The V end lost 0 bases, the J end lost 4 bases, and 9 bases lay between the germline ends. The CDR3 coding sequence is TGTGCCAGCAGCTTAGCTGGGGCGAGCACCGGGGAGCTGTTTTTT. Translated, it gives CASSLAGASTGELFF.